This T cell receptor (beta chain) derives from a study of cytomegalovirus exposure and HLA in healthy donors. General study results and limits: According to a subsequent analysis, TCR clusters identified in the first cohort showed a tendency to co-occur across the 120 validation repertoires. According to the study, 160 or so TCR beta chains were cytomegalovirus-associated.

Germline CDR1 LGHNA, CDR2 YSLEER. The CDR3 covers 16 residues. The trim removed 2 bases at V and 4 bases at J, leaving 7 bases unmatched. Data came from immunoSEQ multiplex PCR; TCRdb stores just in-frame clones and leaves some out. The data contain approximately 280,000 clones, 88% of them singletons. Regarding this clone: Its target is unknown.

The origin of this receptor is a woman in her late teens or twenties in good health and CMV-seronegative. The sequenced sample was PBMCs. The chain employs TRBV4-3 and TRBJ2-1; 8 bases are shared with TRBD2. The CDR3 loop reads CASSQWFTSGYNEQFF. CDR3 sequence (DNA): TGCGCCAGCAGCCAATGGTTTACTAGCGGATACAATGAGCAGTTCTTC.